This T cell receptor (beta chain) was sequenced for a study of read filtering for tumor transcriptome and immune sequencing. Study context: After DNase treatment, RNA was made into whole-transcriptome libraries. IR-seq gave about 3.5 to 10.27 million TCR reads per sample; RNA-seq gave about 80 to 1,400. Study results and caveats: Dropping single-read clonotypes raised IR-seq and RNA-seq shared-clonotype correlation. RNA-seq captured clonotypes less deeply and reliably than IR-seq.

This CDR3 is built from 15 residues. Per the germline V gene, CDR1 is KGHSH and CDR2 is LQKENI. Deletions cut 3 bases from V and 4 bases from J, with 15 bases between. The library was built from roughly 400 ng RNA with molecular barcoded adaptors for alpha/delta and beta/gamma chains. MiXCR, applied by TCRdb to the reads, yields one record per CDR3 protein. Of 30,000 to 40,000 distinct CDR3 sequences in the sample, 14% were seen once. This clonotype was seen ten or more times. Its antigen is unidentified. The clonotype originates from a donor at least 40 years old with multiple myeloma. The chain recombines TRBV18 with TRBJ1-1; D remains ambiguous. Material: a population of CD138-negative cells sorted from bone marrow. The CDR3 loop is CASSPGIGRATEAFF. The CDR3 DNA sequence: TGTGCCAGCTCACCTGGGATCGGTAGGGCCACTGAAGCTTTCTTT.